A selection of T cell receptor beta chains follows, all from one sample in a study of CD8+CD57+ T cells in acquired aplastic anemia. TCRdb called the reads again in MiXCR, with one record for every CDR3 protein. Of roughly 250,000 distinct CDR3 sequences in the sample, around 46% are singletons; the top ten hold approximately 8%. The sequencing input was sorted CD4+, CD8+, or CD8+CD57+ T cells (not recorded which) from PBMCs. These receptors all come from a human donor with aplastic anemia. Both conserved end residues are part of each CDR3. Fields, in order: D gene, clone size, J gene, V gene, CDR3 protein, CDR3 DNA. D genes are given only for firm matches. Clone size is stated in some rows and not others, as once, few, many or a class when expanded.

d_call: NA; clone_size: many; j_call: TRBJ2-3; v_call: TRBV5-1; cdr3_aa: CASSSEGLGYDTQYF; cdr3_nt: TGCGCCAGCAGCTCAGAGGGGCTTGGGTATGATACGCAGTATTTT
d_call: NA; clone_size: NA; j_call: TRBJ1-2; v_call: TRBV20-1; cdr3_aa: CSARDRFYGYTF; cdr3_nt: TGCAGTGCTAGAGACAGATTCTATGGCTACACCTTC
d_call: TRBD2; clone_size: few; j_call: TRBJ2-1; v_call: TRBV19; cdr3_aa: CASSTPRGLDYNEQFF; cdr3_nt: TGTGCCAGTAGTACACCTCGCGGACTAGACTACAATGAGCAGTTCTTC
d_call: TRBD1; clone_size: NA; j_call: TRBJ2-3; v_call: TRBV25-1; cdr3_aa: CASTGQGEDTQYF; cdr3_nt: TGTGCCAGCACCGGGCAGGGGGAAGATACGCAGTATTTT
d_call: NA; clone_size: many; j_call: TRBJ2-7; v_call: TRBV7-9; cdr3_aa: CASTGSSYEQYF; cdr3_nt: TGTGCCAGCACGGGTAGTTCCTACGAGCAGTACTTC
d_call: NA; clone_size: many; j_call: TRBJ2-1; v_call: TRBV6-5; cdr3_aa: CASSHDPAVSSYNEQFF; cdr3_nt: TGTGCCAGCAGTCACGATCCCGCTGTAAGCTCCTACAATGAGCAGTTCTTC
d_call: NA; clone_size: NA; j_call: TRBJ1-5; v_call: TRBV20-1; cdr3_aa: CSARDLTGSNSNQPQHF; cdr3_nt: TGCAGTGCTAGAGATCTGACAGGATCTAATAGCAATCAGCCCCAGCATTTT
d_call: TRBD2; clone_size: NA; j_call: TRBJ2-3; v_call: TRBV20-1; cdr3_aa: CSAMRGTSGRPDTQYF; cdr3_nt: TGCAGTGCTATGAGAGGGACTAGCGGGAGGCCAGATACGCAGTATTTT
d_call: NA; clone_size: many; j_call: TRBJ1-2; v_call: TRBV9; cdr3_aa: CASSVAREGVDYGYTF; cdr3_nt: TGTGCCAGCAGCGTAGCTAGGGAGGGGGTGGACTATGGCTACACCTTC
d_call: NA; clone_size: once; j_call: TRBJ1-5; v_call: TRBV24-1; cdr3_aa: CATSPDMSQPQHF; cdr3_nt: TGTGCCACCAGTCCGGACATGAGTCAGCCCCAGCATTTT
d_call: NA; clone_size: NA; j_call: TRBJ2-7; v_call: TRBV7-2; cdr3_aa: CASRLQGTHEQYF; cdr3_nt: TGTGCCAGCAGACTCCAGGGGACGCACGAGCAGTACTTC
d_call: NA; clone_size: many; j_call: TRBJ2-3; v_call: TRBV11-2; cdr3_aa: CASSLGGASTDTQYF; cdr3_nt: TGTGCCAGCAGCTTAGGTGGAGCTAGCACAGATACGCAGTATTTT
d_call: TRBD2; clone_size: many; j_call: TRBJ2-5; v_call: TRBV25-1; cdr3_aa: CASNPSGLAGETQYF; cdr3_nt: TGTGCCAGCAACCCCTCGGGACTAGCGGGAGAGACCCAGTACTTC
d_call: TRBD1; clone_size: NA; j_call: TRBJ1-1; v_call: TRBV5-6; cdr3_aa: CASSFWTGGETEAFF; cdr3_nt: TGTGCCAGCAGCTTTTGGACAGGGGGCGAAACTGAAGCTTTCTTT
d_call: NA; clone_size: NA; j_call: TRBJ2-1; v_call: TRBV29-1; cdr3_aa: CSVESSADEQFF; cdr3_nt: TGCAGCGTAGAATCGAGCGCGGATGAGCAGTTCTTC
d_call: NA; clone_size: NA; j_call: TRBJ2-3; v_call: TRBV2; cdr3_aa: CASSVDYHGGTDTQYF; cdr3_nt: TGTGCCAGCAGTGTGGACTACCATGGTGGCACAGATACGCAGTATTTT
d_call: NA; clone_size: NA; j_call: TRBJ1-1; v_call: TRBV19; cdr3_aa: CASSYGPGLLVDTEAFF; cdr3_nt: TGTGCCAGCAGTTATGGACCGGGCTTGTTGGTGGACACTGAAGCTTTCTTT